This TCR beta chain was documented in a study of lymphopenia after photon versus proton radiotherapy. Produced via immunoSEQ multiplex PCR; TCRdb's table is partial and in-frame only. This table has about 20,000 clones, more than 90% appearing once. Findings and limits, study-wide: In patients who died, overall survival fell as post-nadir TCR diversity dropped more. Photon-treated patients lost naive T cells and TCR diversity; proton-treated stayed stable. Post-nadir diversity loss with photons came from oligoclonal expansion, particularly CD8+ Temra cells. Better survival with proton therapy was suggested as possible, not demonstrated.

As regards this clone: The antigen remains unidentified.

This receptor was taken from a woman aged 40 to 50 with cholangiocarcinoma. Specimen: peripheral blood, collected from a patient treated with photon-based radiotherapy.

CDR3 DNA sequence: TGCAGTGCTAGACAGATGGAAAAACTGTTTTTT. The encoded protein is CSARQMEKLFF. J is TRBJ1-4 and V is TRBV20-1; D is undetermined. This CDR3 is 11 amino acids long. Looked up from germline, CDR1 is DFQATT and CDR2 is SNEGSKA (reference sequence). V gave up 2 bases and J gave up 8 bases, with 6 bases separating them.